This T cell receptor beta chain was profiled in a study of T cell responses to AZD1222 COVID-19 vaccine. This CDR3 is 15 amino acids long. Looked up from germline, CDR1 is MGHRA and CDR2 is YSYEKL. With 1 base removed from V and 7 bases from J, the gap between germline ends came to 17 bases. The method was immunoSEQ multiplex PCR; TCRdb's version includes in-frame clones alone and lacks a portion of them. Among more than 100,000 clones listed, 85% were seen once. This TCR was recovered from an adult who received the MenACWY meningococcal vaccine as a control. V is TRBV4-1 and J is TRBJ2-7; a weak D match, TRBD2 (5 bases). Sample: peripheral blood, taken 28 days after the second dose of the MenACWY control vaccine. CDR3 sequence (DNA): TGCGCCAGCAGCCAAGGCAGACCCGGCGGGTGGGAGCAGTACTTC. Translating it yields CASSQGRPGGWEQYF.